Shown below are 9 T cell receptor beta chains from a single sample sequenced in a study of T cell responses to AZD1222 COVID-19 vaccine. Data came from immunoSEQ multiplex PCR; TCRdb stores just in-frame clones and leaves some out. The data contain around 150,000 clones, roughly 89% of them singletons. The material sequenced was peripheral blood, taken on day 0 of AZD1222 vaccination. Receptor source: an adult in good health.

J is TRBJ2-3 and V is TRBV6-2 or TRBV6-3; D unresolved. The CDR3 contains 14 residues. Per the germline V gene, CDR1 is MNHEY and CDR2 is SVGEGT. V shed 2 bases and J shed 5 bases, with 11 bases lying between them. CDR3 in amino acids: CASSYRDPKDTQYF. The CDR3 DNA reads TGTGCCAGCAGTTACCGTGACCCAAAAGATACGCAGTATTTT.

The CDR3 sequence is CASSYGAGNEKLFF. The CDR3 DNA reads as TGTGCCAGCAGTTACGGGGCGGGGAATGAAAAACTGTTTTTT. V is TRBV6-5 and J is TRBJ1-4; a weak D match, TRBD1 (5 bases). The V end was cut by 2 bases, the J end by 5 bases, with 9 bases between. There are 14 residues in the CDR3. Germline CDR1 is MNHEY and CDR2 is SVGAGI.

The CDR3 spells CASRFNRGYTGNTIYF. Written as DNA, the CDR3 is TGTGCCAGCAGGTTTAACAGGGGGTACACTGGAAACACCATATATTTT. This rearrangement joins TRBV28 to TRBJ1-3; 8 bases match TRBD1. CDR1 and CDR2 (germline): MDHEN, SYDVKM. This CDR3 has 16 amino acids. The ends lost 6 bases at V and 2 bases at J; junction bases unmatched: 9.

The chain carries TRBV19 and TRBJ2-7, with D tentatively TRBD1 (5 bases). The CDR3 is made up of 13 amino acids. Germline V gives CDR1 LNHDA, CDR2 SQIVND (reference sequence). Trimming removed 5 bases at V and 6 bases at J, with 14 bases between. CDR3 coding DNA: TGTGCCAGTAGTGTCACCAGGGTACGCGAGCAGTACTTC. It encodes CASSVTRVREQYF.

This clone appeared a few times. The V call is TRBV4-1, the J call TRBJ1-2; D call uncertain. Looked up from germline, CDR1 is MGHRA and CDR2 is YSYEKL. There are 13 residues in the CDR3. Trimming took off 1 base at V and 6 bases at J, with 9 bases between the two ends. CDR3 loop: CASSQATVDGYTF. The CDR3 DNA reads as TGCGCCAGCAGCCAAGCGACGGTTGATGGCTACACCTTC.

The chain links TRBV6-5 to TRBJ1-1, with D possibly TRBD1 on 6 matching bases. The V end was cut by 6 bases, the J end by 5 bases, with 16 bases between. The V gene's germline CDR1 is MNHEY and CDR2 SVGAGI. The CDR3 has 14 amino acids. The CDR3 sequence: CASRAGGVGTEAFF. The CDR3 DNA is TGTGCCAGCAGGGCGGGGGGCGTAGGGACTGAAGCTTTCTTT.

This clone was observed once. The chain combines TRBV5-1 with TRBJ1-3; no clear D. CDR3 size: 15 residues. Germline V lookup: CDR1 SGHRS, CDR2 YFSETQ. V lost 4 bases and J lost 0, with 11 bases in between. This CDR3 reads CASSADTDSGNTIYF. The CDR3 bases are TGCGCCAGCAGCGCAGACACTGACTCTGGAAACACCATATATTTT. The whole variable domain, filled in from reference TRBV5-1 and TRBJ1-3, reads KAGVTQTPRYLIKTRGQQVTLSCSPISGHRSVSWYQQTPGQGLQFLFEYFSETQRNKGNFPGRFSGRQFSNSRSEMNVSTLELGDSALYLCASSADTDSGNTIYFGEGSWLTVV.

J is TRBJ2-1 and V is TRBV12-5; D is unresolved. The V end was cut by 2 bases, the J end by 3 bases, with 2 bases between. The CDR3 extends over 12 amino acids. CDR1 and CDR2 from the germline V gene are LGHNT and FRNRAP. CDR3 in amino acids: CASGLLYNEQFF. In DNA form, the CDR3 reads TGTGCTAGTGGTTTGCTCTACAATGAGCAGTTCTTC.

The CDR3, as DNA: TGTGCCAGCAGCTTCTTCCAGGGGAACACTGAAGCTTTCTTT. It is translated as CASSFFQGNTEAFF. The gene calls are TRBV7-9 and TRBJ1-1; a possible D gene is TRBD1 (5 bases). This CDR3 has 14 amino acids. CDR1 is SEHNR, CDR2 FQNEAQ, per germline (reference sequence). V lost 3 bases and J 1 base, leaving 9 bases between the germline ends.